Sequencing of this T cell receptor beta chain was carried out in a study of T cells after posttransplantation cyclophosphamide. Study-wide results and caveats: Later blood repertoires were often dominated by clones from the donor CD8+ memory compartment. TRB clonality was highly associated with recipient CMV seropositivity and reactivation. TRB overlap between skin or GI tissue T cells and blood was limited.

Germline V gene data show CDR1 as MNHNS and CDR2 as SASEGT. The CDR3 has 15 residues. V lost 2 bases, J lost 6 bases, and 4 bases stayed unmatched. Using immunoSEQ multiplex PCR, the repertoire was profiled, and TCRdb retains in-frame clones only, with some absent. The data show about 31,000 clones, with 85% to 95% seen just once and roughly 0.25% held by the top ten. Cells defined as naive were viable CD3+CD4+ or CD3+CD8+ and CCR7+CD45RA+CD45RO-CD95-CD27+CD28+. This clone was seen more than once but under ten times. The antigen is unknown. The sample consisted of naive CD4+ T cells sorted from PBMCs. The sequence came from an older woman in good health, CMV-negative, and a related stem cell transplant donor. The chain joins TRBV6-1 to TRBJ1-2; 12 bases are shared with TRBD1. CDR3 protein: CASSEPGQGADGYTF. The CDR3 region has the DNA TGTGCCAGCAGTGAACCGGGACAGGGGGCGGATGGCTACACCTTC.